The subject of this entry is one T cell receptor (beta chain). As yet, its antigen is unknown. Sequenced by immunoSEQ multiplex PCR; TCRdb stores in-frame clones only, minus some. Of roughly 120,000 clones listed, approximately 92% are singletons. This record comes from a study of graft-versus-host responses after intestinal transplantation. Study background: Recipients received multivisceral, liver-intestinal, or isolated intestinal transplants.

The sample in question was unstimulated CD8+ T cells sorted from spleen or lymph node cells, obtained before intestinal transplant. The TCR comes from a human donor who received an intestinal transplant.

The CDR3: CASSSDRDNQPQHF. CDR3 sequence (DNA): TGTGCCAGCAGCTCTGACAGGGACAATCAGCCCCAGCATTTT. The chain carries TRBV5-4 and TRBJ1-5; 7 bases match TRBD1. The CDR3 is made up of 14 amino acids. The V gene end was trimmed by 3 bases and the J gene end by 3 bases; junction bases not matched to a gene: 3. CDR1 SGHNT and CDR2 YYREEE come from the germline V gene (reference sequence).